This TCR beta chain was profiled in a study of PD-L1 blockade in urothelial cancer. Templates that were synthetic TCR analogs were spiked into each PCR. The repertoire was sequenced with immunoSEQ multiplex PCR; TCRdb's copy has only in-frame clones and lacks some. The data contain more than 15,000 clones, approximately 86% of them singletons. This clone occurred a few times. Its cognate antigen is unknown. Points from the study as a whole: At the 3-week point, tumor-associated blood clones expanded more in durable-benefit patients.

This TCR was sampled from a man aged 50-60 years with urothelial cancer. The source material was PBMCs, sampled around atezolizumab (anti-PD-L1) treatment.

The CDR3 region is CASSQQLNTEAFF. As DNA, the CDR3 is TGCGCCAGCAGCCAACAGCTGAACACTGAAGCTTTCTTT. The V gene is TRBV5-1, the J gene TRBJ1-1; D remains unclear. V lost 4 bases to trimming and J lost 0 bases, with 7 bases between them. The CDR3 runs 13 residues. Looked up from germline, CDR1 is SGHRS and CDR2 is YFSETQ.